The T cell receptor beta chain described here comes from a study of T cell responses to AZD1222 COVID-19 vaccine. This CDR3 is 16 amino acids long. Trimming pared 0 bases from V and 0 bases from J, leaving 10 bases between. The germline V gene has CDR1 SGHRS and CDR2 YFSETQ. Produced via immunoSEQ multiplex PCR; TCRdb's table is partial and in-frame only. Of approximately 70,000 clones in the sample, about 91% were seen once. The sequence was obtained from an adult who received the MenACWY meningococcal vaccine as a control. This chain links TRBV5-1 with TRBJ1-5, with unresolved D. Source: peripheral blood, taken 28 days after the second dose of the MenACWY control vaccine. The CDR3 DNA reads TGCGCCAGCAGCTTGGGGACGCCGGCTAGCAATCAGCCCCAGCATTTT. Its protein is CASSLGTPASNQPQHF.